This T cell receptor beta chain was identified during a study of control samples from healthy donors and cancer patients. Sequencing used immunoSEQ multiplex PCR; TCRdb keeps in-frame clones, though not all of them. Of a few hundred thousand clones in the sample, 80% to 95% were seen once. The CDR3 is 16 residues long. Deletions cut 3 bases from V and 2 bases from J, with 14 bases between. Germline CDR1 is LNHNV and CDR2 is YYDKDF (reference sequence). The specimen sequenced was PBMCs. The V gene is TRBV15, the J gene TRBJ2-1; D perhaps matches TRBD1 (5 bases). This TCR derives from a man aged 40-50 years with head and neck cancer. CDR3 region: CATSSSQGIAYNEQFF. DNA for the CDR3: TGTGCCACCAGCAGTTCCCAGGGTATCGCCTACAATGAGCAGTTCTTC.